In its sample, the clone carrying this TCR beta chain was seen a few times. J gave up 6 bases and V 3 bases, and 8 bases lay outside the gene matches. There are 15 residues in the CDR3. Germline CDR1 reads SGHDT; CDR2 reads YYEEEE. Library preparation (for TCRbeta) was performed with unique molecular identifiers. TCRdb re-called the PCR reads with MiXCR, one entry per CDR3 protein. This repertoire shows around 680,000 distinct CDR3 sequences, approximately 16% found once; its top ten account for 0.85% to 1.3%. This sample is drawn from a study of T-cell reconstitution after alpha-beta-depleted transplantation in children.

The clonotype originates from a human donor who donated a stem cell graft to a child with acute myeloid leukemia. This material consisted of PBMCs from the stem cell graft donor, taken from the stem cell graft. The chain has TRBV5-6 and TRBJ2-3, with 9 bases fitting TRBD1. CDR3 amino acids: CASSSRTGVGDTQYF. CDR3 coding DNA: TGTGCCAGCAGCTCCCGGACAGGGGTTGGGGATACGCAGTATTTT.